One sample yielded the 8 T cell receptor beta chains listed below, sequenced in a study of PD-L1 blockade in urothelial cancer. The repertoire was sequenced with immunoSEQ multiplex PCR; TCRdb's copy has only in-frame clones and lacks some. Counted here are tens of thousands of clones, about nine tenths occurring once; the ten biggest clones make up approximately 6%. The specimen comprised PBMCs, sampled around atezolizumab (anti-PD-L1) treatment. Receptors originate from a woman in her 70s with urothelial cancer.

In the case of this clone: A read error may produce the germline difference seen at one junction end. The chain carries TRBV4-1 and TRBJ2-2; TRBD2 might be the D (5 bases). CDR1 MGHRA and CDR2 YSYEKL come from the germline V gene. The CDR3 runs 14 residues. The CDR3 loop reads CASSPGLNTGELFF. CDR3 in DNA: TGCGCCAGCAGCCCCGGACTTAACACTGGGGAGCTGTTTTTT.

The CDR3 loop is CASSTGGGTEAFF. The CDR3 region has the DNA TGTGCCAGCAGTACAGGGGGTGGGACTGAAGCTTTCTTT. The chain couples TRBV2 to TRBJ1-1, with 8 nucleotides matching TRBD1. The CDR3 is 13 amino acids. J gave up 5 bases and V 5 bases, and 4 bases lay outside the gene matches. Germline V gene data show CDR1 as SNHLY and CDR2 as FYNNEI. The complete variable domain, with remaining parts taken from reference TRBV2 and TRBJ1-1, reads EPEVTQTPSHQVTQMGQEVILRCVPISNHLYFYWYRQILGQKVEFLVSFYNNEISEKSEIFDDQFSVERPDGSNFTLKIRSTKLEDSAMYFCASSTGGGTEAFFGQGTRLTVV.

This clone came up a few times. The chain has TRBV12-5 and TRBJ2-1; the D gene is possibly TRBD1 (7 bases). Germline CDR1 and CDR2: LGHNT and FRNRAP. CDR3 length: 13 residues. Trimming left V 1 base short and J 15 bases short, with 16 bases between. Here the CDR3 DNA reads TGTGCTAGTGGTTTGGAGGAGGGGACAGCGCCGTTCTTC. Encoded protein: CASGLEEGTAPFF.

The genes are TRBV7-8 and TRBJ2-3, with 11 bases identical to TRBD2. Germline lookup yields CDR1 SGHVS and CDR2 FQNEAQ. After removal of 4 bases from V and 2 bases from J, the junction contained 14 bases not matched to a gene. This CDR3 comprises 19 residues. CDR3 sequence (DNA): TGTGCCAGCAGCTCCCTACTAGCGGGGGCCCGTAGATACACAGATACGCAGTATTTT. Translating gives CASSSLLAGARRYTDTQYF. Together with reference TRBV7-8 and TRBJ2-3, the CDR3 gives the full variable domain: GAGVSQSPRYKVAKRGQDVALRCDPISGHVSLFWYQQALGQGPEFLTYFQNEAQLDKSGLPSDRFFAERPEGSVSTLKIQRTQQEDSAVYLCASSSLLAGARRYTDTQYFGPGTRLTVL.

The CDR3, as DNA: TGTGCCAGCAGCTCGAGTTCCGGGACAGGGGATGGCTACACCTTC. The encoded protein is CASSSSSGTGDGYTF. This chain links TRBV13 with TRBJ1-2, with TRBD1 matching over 10 bases. CDR1 is PRHDT and CDR2 is FYEKMQ in the germline V gene (reference sequence). V gave up 4 bases and J gave up 6 bases; unmatched junction bases: 8. There are 15 residues in the CDR3.

This chain uses TRBV29-1 with TRBJ2-1, with D hard to call. The V and J ends lost 0 bases and 2 bases respectively, with 11 bases between them. There are 15 residues in the CDR3. CDR1 and CDR2 from the germline V gene are SQVTM and ANQGSEA. DNA of the CDR3: TGCAGCGTTGAAGACAGATTTTCGACCTACAATGAGCAGTTCTTC. Its translation is CSVEDRFSTYNEQFF.

The rearrangement uses TRBV30 and TRBJ1-5; D is perhaps TRBD1 (6 bases). V gave up 0 bases and J gave up 6 bases, with 15 bases separating them. The germline V gene encodes CDR1 GTSNPN and CDR2 SVGIG (reference sequence). The CDR3 has 15 amino acids. CDR3 amino acids: CAWSVLRGAGQPQHF. The CDR3 coding sequence is TGTGCCTGGAGTGTACTCAGGGGCGCGGGTCAGCCCCAGCATTTT.

The chain couples TRBV6-1 to TRBJ2-5; weak D call: TRBD2 (6 bases). The CDR3 loop spans 16 amino acids. CDR1 and CDR2 (germline): MNHNS, SASEGT. Trimming removed 2 bases at V and 4 bases at J, with 17 bases between. In DNA, the CDR3 is TGTGCCAGCAGTGAACTAGGCGGGACTGGGGGAGAGACCCAGTACTTC. This gives the protein CASSELGGTGGETQYF.